This TCR beta chain was sequenced during a study of T cells in localized non-small cell lung cancer. Whole-study findings and limits: Turning up in adjacent lung were a median roughly 60 of the top 100 tumor clones. Adjacent uninvolved lung had the highest clonality, suggesting focused antigen responses.

Only in-frame clones appear in the TCRdb table, and some are missing; sequencing was by immunoSEQ multiplex PCR. The table records approximately 54,000 clones, over 75% of them present only once. The length of the CDR3 is 14 residues. Trimming at V came to 4 bases and at J to 4 bases, leaving 5 bases not matched to a gene. Germline V CDR1 and CDR2: LNHDA, SQIVND (reference sequence). The table lists this clone with a count of one. As yet, its antigen is unknown. Sequences were derived from peripheral blood, sampled before any cancer treatment. The V call is TRBV19, the J call TRBJ1-1; 8 bases line up with TRBD1. The source of this sequence is a female donor at least 60 years old with stage II squamous cell lung carcinoma. CDR3 region: CASSKQGAGTEAFF. In DNA form, the CDR3 reads TGTGCCAGTAGTAAGCAGGGGGCTGGCACTGAAGCTTTCTTT. Drawing the rest from reference TRBV19 and TRBJ1-1, the complete variable domain is DGGITQSPKYLFRKEGQNVTLSCEQNLNHDAMYWYRQDPGQGLRLIYYSQIVNDFQKGDIAEGYSVSREKKESFPLTVTSAQKNPTAFYLCASSKQGAGTEAFFGQGTRLTVV.